The text below deals with one T cell receptor (beta chain). Its target is unknown. PCR used 60 Vbeta primers and 13 Jbeta primers. Profiled with immunoSEQ multiplex PCR; TCRdb holds only in-frame clones, not every one. The top ten hold over 10% of the sample, which has 170,000 or so clones, about 73% seen once. These data belong to a study of cytomegalovirus exposure and HLA in healthy donors. Across the whole study: In an earlier analysis, 95 million to 140 million unique TCR beta sequences were found from 150 million to 200 million T cells.

The ends were cut back, 3 bases at V and 4 bases at J, with 15 bases in the middle. The CDR3 consists of 15 residues. From germline, CDR1 is MDHEN and CDR2 SYDVKM. Study conclusions and caveats: Owing to their indistinguishability, certain V segments, notably TRBV6-2 and TRBV6-3, were excluded. Reports described diagnosis of cytomegalovirus status by the classifier as highly specific and sensitive. The authors confirmed in vitro that three CMV-associated chains were specific for CMV antigens.

The source material was PBMCs. The receptor was isolated from a woman aged 45-60 years in good health and CMV-seropositive. This chain links TRBV28 with TRBJ1-2, with a tentative D call TRBD1 (6 bases). As DNA, the CDR3 is TGTGCCAGCAGTTTCAACAGGGAGGGTTTCTATGGCTACACCTTC. It yields the protein CASSFNREGFYGYTF.